This T cell receptor beta chain was identified in a study of blood T cell repertoires in COVID-19. Study overall: Researchers got acute and convalescent COVID-19 samples from the United States, Italy and Spain.

Germline V CDR1 and CDR2: SGHVS, FNYEAQ. The trim removed 5 bases at V and 0 bases at J, leaving 13 bases unmatched. The CDR3 is 17 residues long. Original handling: Amplification with reference gene primers provided the estimates of nucleated cell counts. Clones were read by immunoSEQ multiplex PCR, and TCRdb kept only the in-frame ones, dropping some. V and J calls plus clone size are reproduced from that table; the DNA served to infer D and trimming. The table records 30,000 to 40,000 clones, less than 90% of them present only once. Sequenced sample: peripheral blood. This sequence originates from a man in his sixties or seventies with active COVID-19. The chain uses TRBV7-6 and TRBJ2-7; 7 bases are shared with TRBD1. As DNA, the CDR3 is TGTGCCAGCAGCCCGCCCCCTGGACAGGAGAACTCCTACGAGCAGTACTTC. The encoded protein is CASSPPPGQENSYEQYF.